The sequence of this T cell receptor beta chain was determined in a study of cytomegalovirus exposure and HLA in healthy donors. General study points: A reported reduction in N-insertions relative to the roughly 640-donor mean was seen in an Asian-associated ancestry cluster in a later analysis. Researchers left out some V segments, among them TRBV6-2 and TRBV6-3, as indistinguishable.

13 Jbeta primers and 60 Vbeta primers were used for the PCR. TCRdb's table, derived via immunoSEQ multiplex PCR, lists solely in-frame clones and lacks some. The sample carries 150,000 or so clones, approximately 80% recorded once. The CDR3 contains 16 residues. The ends lost 3 bases at V and 1 base at J; junction bases unmatched: 9. Germline V gene sequence: CDR1 SGHRS, CDR2 YFSETQ. For this clone: Its antigen is as yet unknown.

This sequence joins TRBV5-1 and TRBJ2-7; 8 bases match TRBD2. Sequencing was performed on PBMCs. The sequence was obtained from a young man in good health and CMV-seronegative. The CDR3 loop is CASSSREGVGSYEQYF. The CDR3 DNA reads TGCGCCAGCAGCTCCCGGGAGGGGGTCGGGTCCTACGAGCAGTACTTC.